These 14 T cell receptor beta chains were sequenced from one sample in a study of post-analysis software for immune sequencing data. Whole-study results and caveats: A handful of TRBV segments were significantly more frequent in patients than in controls. TRBV5-6, TRBV5-1 and TRBV20-1 were among these segments.

Unique molecular identifiers were present in the TCR beta cDNA libraries. TCRdb re-derived calls from the PCR reads in MiXCR, one entry per CDR3 protein. The table records around 710,000 distinct CDR3 sequences, about 45% of them present only once. Their antigens remain unidentified. The sample taken for sequencing was blood. These receptors all stem from a girl under 18 with multiple sclerosis.

This rearrangement joins TRBV4-2 to TRBJ2-5; 10 bases match TRBD2. Germline V gene lookup returns CDR1 LGHNA and CDR2 YNFKEQ. The CDR3 spans 17 residues. The V and J ends lost 3 bases and 6 bases, in that order; junction bases with no gene match: 13. The DNA for the CDR3 is TGTGCCAGCAGCCAGGCACCGGGACTAGCGTTGGGTCAGACCCAGTACTTC. Translated, it gives CASSQAPGLALGQTQYF.

This clonotype was seen once. The chain has TRBV6-1 and TRBJ2-4, with D perhaps assigned TRBD1 or TRBD2 (5 bases each). Looked up from germline, CDR1 is MNHNS and CDR2 is SASEGT. Trimming took off 3 bases at V and 3 bases at J, with 15 bases between the two ends. CDR3 length equals 16 residues. DNA for the CDR3: TGTGCCAGCAGTGAGGGCAGGGTGCGGGTCAAAAACATTCAGTACTTC. Residues: CASSEGRVRVKNIQYF.

This clonotype was seen more than once but under ten times. The rearrangement joins TRBV6-2 or TRBV6-3 to TRBJ1-5; D call uncertain. The germline V and J ends were trimmed by 5 bases and 7 bases, with 15 bases remaining between them. The CDR3 contains 14 residues. Germline V gene lookup returns CDR1 MNHEY and CDR2 SVGEGT. The CDR3 DNA sequence: TGTGCCAGCAGTCTTCTCGCGCCTGGGCAGCCCCAGCATTTT. It translates to CASSLLAPGQPQHF.

The chain employs TRBV20-1 and TRBJ2-7; D is ambiguous. Germline V lookup: CDR1 DFQATT, CDR2 SNEGSKA (reference sequence). The CDR3 has 13 residues. Trimming pared 1 base from V and 1 base from J, leaving 8 bases between. CDR3 DNA: TGCAGTGCTAGAGTCAGCCAGTCCTACGAGCAGTACTTC. Its protein product is CSARVSQSYEQYF.

The chain joins TRBV7-9 to TRBJ2-1, with 10 bases matching TRBD1. This CDR3 comprises 15 residues. J gave up 7 bases and V 4 bases, and 7 bases lay outside the gene matches. Germline loops: CDR1 SEHNR, CDR2 FQNEAQ (reference sequence). The CDR3 coding sequence is TGTGCCAGCAGCTGGGCGGGACAGGGGCCGAATGAGCAGTTCTTC. As protein: CASSWAGQGPNEQFF.

The rearrangement joins TRBV29-1 to TRBJ2-1; no definite D call. The CDR3 is 15 amino acids. Germline lookup yields CDR1 SQVTM and CDR2 ANQGSEA. The V gene lost 5 bases and the J gene lost 3 bases, with 17 bases spanning the gap. The CDR3 DNA reads TGCAGCGTTACCCCCTTCCAGTCGGGCTACAATGAGCAGTTCTTC. This gives the protein CSVTPFQSGYNEQFF.

V usage is TRBV4-1 and J usage is TRBJ2-7, with TRBD2 matching 8 bases. V lost 0 bases, J lost 3 bases, and 7 bases stayed unmatched. The CDR3 extends over 16 amino acids. Germline V CDR1 and CDR2: MGHRA, YSYEKL. The CDR3 protein is CASSQEPGLELYEQYF. The CDR3 DNA reads as TGCGCCAGCAGCCAAGAACCGGGACTAGAGCTCTACGAGCAGTACTTC.

The V and J genes are TRBV5-1 and TRBJ2-1; D not resolved. Germline assignment: CDR1 SGHRS and CDR2 YFSETQ. The CDR3 runs 12 residues. V lost 4 bases to trimming and J lost 7 bases, with 9 bases between them. The CDR3 DNA sequence: TGCGCCAGCAGCGCCGATTGGAATGAGCAGTTCTTC. Translating it yields CASSADWNEQFF.

This chain connects TRBV11-3 to TRBJ2-1; D remains unclear. The CDR3 has 15 residues. CDR1 SGHNT and CDR2 YENEEA come from the germline V gene. The V gene lost 5 bases and the J gene lost 8 bases, with 19 bases spanning the gap. CDR3 region: CASSPSTANVDEQFF. The CDR3 nucleotides read TGTGCCAGCAGCCCCTCGACCGCGAATGTCGATGAGCAGTTCTTC.

The chain couples TRBV5-5 to TRBJ2-1; D is possibly TRBD1 or TRBD2 (5 bases each). The CDR3 has 15 amino acids. V lost 3 bases and J lost 7, with 17 bases in between. CDR1 is SGHKS and CDR2 is YYEKEE in the germline V gene (reference sequence). This chain's CDR3 is CASSSFLGTANEQFF. In DNA, the CDR3 is TGTGCCAGCAGCTCGTTTTTAGGGACGGCGAATGAGCAGTTCTTC. Full variable domain (remainder filled in from reference TRBV5-5 and TRBJ2-1): DAGVTQSPTHLIKTRGQQVTLRCSPISGHKSVSWYQQVLGQGPQFIFQYYEKEERGRGNFPDRFSARQFPNYSSELNVNALLLGDSALYLCASSSFLGTANEQFFGPGTRLTVL.

A few counts support this clonotype. This chain uses TRBV7-6 with TRBJ2-5; TRBD1 aligns across 9 bases. The CDR3 extends over 14 amino acids. J was trimmed by 4 bases and V by 5 bases; bases with no gene match: 5. Germline V CDR1 and CDR2: SGHVS, FNYEAQ. The CDR3, as DNA: TGTGCCAGCAGCAGTGGACAGGGGTCAGAGACCCAGTACTTC. This sequence encodes CASSSGQGSETQYF.

The rearrangement joins TRBV7-2 to TRBJ2-1, with 10 bases lining up with TRBD2. Looked up from germline, CDR1 is SGHTA and CDR2 is FQGNSA. This CDR3 has 17 amino acids. The J segment lost 7 bases and the V segment lost 2 bases, leaving 11 bases of the junction unmatched. CDR3 residues: CASSLSSTSGIGNEQFF. In DNA form, the CDR3 reads TGTGCCAGCAGCTTAAGCTCTACTAGCGGGATTGGAAATGAGCAGTTCTTC.

The V call is TRBV4-3, the J call TRBJ2-5; D may be TRBD2 (6 bases). CDR3 length equals 16 residues. The germline CDR1 and CDR2 sequences are LGHNA and YSLEER. V was shortened by 6 bases and J by 5 bases, with 22 bases between the two germline ends. The CDR3, as DNA: TGCGCCAGCAGTCCGATTGCCGGGAGTGGGGGGGAGACCCAGTACTTC. Protein sequence: CASSPIAGSGGETQYF.

The chain links TRBV27 to TRBJ2-7, with 7 bases aligning to TRBD2. Looked up from germline, CDR1 is MNHEY and CDR2 is SMNVEV (reference sequence). Trimming at V came to 4 bases and at J to 7 bases, leaving 7 bases not matched to a gene. This CDR3 region has 13 residues. The CDR3 is CASSSSPSGEQYF. For the CDR3, the DNA is TGTGCCAGCAGTTCATCTCCTAGCGGTGAGCAGTACTTC.